The clone carrying this T cell receptor (beta chain) was counted ten times or more. During its preparation, the TCRbeta library received unique molecular identifiers. TCRdb processed the PCR reads anew with MiXCR; each CDR3 protein has one entry. The sample holds around 52,000 distinct CDR3 sequences; less than 6% are singletons and the top ten take over 25%. This sample is drawn from a study of T-cell reconstitution after alpha-beta-depleted transplantation in children. CDR1 and CDR2 (germline): SGHTA, FQGNSA. The CDR3 is made up of 15 amino acids. V shed 6 bases, J shed 5 bases, and the junction held 9 bases outside the gene matches.

Sequenced material: PBMCs, mostly from graft donor cells, taken 60 days after TCRalphabeta/CD19-depleted stem cell transplant. The chain carries TRBV7-2 and TRBJ1-5; 8 bases are shared with TRBD1. This sequence originates from a female patient under 10 years old who had a stem cell transplant for aplastic anemia, so the T cells may come from the graft donor. The CDR3 loop is CASRLDRVTHQPQHF. The CDR3 DNA sequence: TGTGCCAGCAGACTGGACAGGGTAACCCATCAGCCCCAGCATTTT. Together with reference TRBV7-2 and TRBJ1-5, the CDR3 gives the full variable domain: GAGVSQSPSNKVTEKGKDVELRCDPISGHTALYWYRQSLGQGLEFLIYFQGNSAPDKSGLPSDRFSAERTGGSVSTLTIQRTQQEDSAVYLCASRLDRVTHQPQHFGDGTRLSIL.